This is a list of T cell receptor beta chains from one sample in a study of shared clonotypes between healthy human individuals. Clones were read by immunoSEQ multiplex PCR, and TCRdb kept only the in-frame ones, dropping some. Counted here are about 870,000 clones, almost 95% occurring once; the ten biggest clones make up approximately 25%. Sequencing input: naive CD8+ T cells sorted from blood. The receptors shown here come from a man younger than 40 in good health. The CDR3 runs from the conserved cysteine through the conserved F or W. D genes are given only for firm matches. Size is omitted from some rows. Given values are once, few, many or a class for expanded clones.

CDR3: CASSILGPTQETQYF
DNA: TGTGCCAGTAGTATTCTGGGACCGACCCAAGAGACCCAGTACTTC
length: 15
size: NA
V: TRBV19
J: TRBJ2-5
D: NA

CDR3: CASSPRDRGNQPQHF
DNA: TGTGCCAGCAGTCCCCGGGACAGGGGCAATCAGCCCCAGCATTTT
length: 15
size: NA
V: TRBV27
J: TRBJ1-5
D: TRBD1

CDR3: CASSPGGGNEQFF
DNA: TGTGCCAGCAGTCCTGGAGGGGGCAATGAGCAGTTCTTC
length: 13
size: NA
V: TRBV7-8
J: TRBJ2-1
D: NA

CDR3: CAISDGTGSYEQYF
DNA: TGTGCCATCAGTGACGGGACAGGGTCCTACGAGCAGTACTTC
length: 14
size: NA
V: TRBV10-3
J: TRBJ2-7
D: TRBD1

CDR3: CASSQDPGSTDTQYF
DNA: TGTGCCAGCAGCCAAGATCCAGGCAGCACAGATACGCAGTATTTT
length: 15
size: NA
V: TRBV4-2
J: TRBJ2-3
D: NA

CDR3: CASSQWTSGSPSDEQFF
DNA: TGCGCCAGCAGCCAATGGACTAGCGGGAGCCCCTCCGATGAGCAGTTCTTC
length: 17
size: NA
V: TRBV4-1
J: TRBJ2-1
D: TRBD2

CDR3: CASSQFGPVNYEQYF
DNA: TGCGCCAGCAGCCAATTCGGGCCAGTAAACTACGAGCAGTACTTC
length: 15
size: NA
V: TRBV4-1
J: TRBJ2-7
D: NA

CDR3: CASSLDRGSFYEQYF
DNA: TGTGCCAGCAGCTTAGATCGAGGGTCTTTCTACGAGCAGTACTTC
length: 15
size: NA
V: TRBV7-6
J: TRBJ2-7
D: NA

CDR3: CASSLRGWAGNTIYF
DNA: TGTGCCAGCAGCTTGAGAGGATGGGCCGGAAACACCATATATTTT
length: 15
size: NA
V: TRBV5-5
J: TRBJ1-3
D: NA

CDR3: CASSTSGPRGQFF
DNA: TGTGCCAGCAGCACTAGCGGGCCACGAGGGCAGTTCTTC
length: 13
size: NA
V: TRBV27
J: TRBJ2-1
D: TRBD2

CDR3: CASSLAPSEDYEQYF
DNA: TGTGCCAGCAGCTTAGCCCCTAGCGAGGACTACGAGCAGTACTTC
length: 15
size: NA
V: TRBV7-9
J: TRBJ2-7
D: NA

CDR3: CASSPRSPGYTF
DNA: TGTGCCAGCAGCCCCCGCTCCCCGGGCTACACCTTC
length: 12
size: NA
V: TRBV13
J: TRBJ1-2
D: NA

CDR3: CASSEGPLTEQFF
DNA: TGCGCCAGCAGTGAAGGCCCGCTAACTGAGCAGTTCTTC
length: 13
size: NA
V: TRBV10-1
J: TRBJ2-1
D: NA

CDR3: CASSPGRSLYEQYF
DNA: TGTGCCAGCAGCCCGGGACGGTCGCTCTACGAGCAGTACTTC
length: 14
size: NA
V: TRBV27
J: TRBJ2-7
D: NA

CDR3: CASSLGVGELFF
DNA: TGTGCCAGCAGCTTGGGTGTCGGGGAGCTGTTTTTT
length: 12
size: NA
V: TRBV5-4
J: TRBJ2-2
D: NA

CDR3: CASSQDLASGAEQFF
DNA: TGCGCCAGCAGCCAAGATTTGGCTAGCGGGGCTGAGCAGTTCTTC
length: 15
size: once
V: TRBV4-1
J: TRBJ2-1
D: TRBD2

CDR3: CASSINEQYF
DNA: TGTGCCAGCAGCATTAATGAGCAGTACTTC
length: 10
size: NA
V: TRBV11-2
J: TRBJ2-7
D: NA

CDR3: CASSTGENGEQYF
DNA: TGTGCCAGCAGTACAGGGGAGAACGGCGAGCAGTACTTC
length: 13
size: NA
V: TRBV6-5
J: TRBJ2-7
D: TRBD1

CDR3: CASSQAQAREKYF
DNA: TGTGCCAGCAGCCAAGCTCAGGCCAGGGAGAAGTACTTC
length: 13
size: NA
V: TRBV16
J: TRBJ2-7
D: NA

CDR3: CASSLTGSGYGYTF
DNA: TGTGCCAGCAGTTTAACAGGGTCGGGGTATGGCTACACCTTC
length: 14
size: NA
V: TRBV28
J: TRBJ1-2
D: NA

CDR3: CASSLSPSQGYEQYF
DNA: TGTGCCAGCAGTTTATCACCGTCCCAAGGCTACGAGCAGTACTTC
length: 15
size: NA
V: TRBV27
J: TRBJ2-7
D: NA

CDR3: CASSSAVSAQNEQFF
DNA: TGCGCCAGCAGCTCCGCGGTCTCTGCTCAGAATGAGCAGTTCTTC
length: 15
size: NA
V: TRBV5-1
J: TRBJ2-1
D: NA

CDR3: CASSPRVSRGGKRTDTQYF
DNA: TGTGCCAGCAGCCCCCGGGTATCCAGAGGGGGTAAGAGGACAGATACGCAGTATTTT
length: 19
size: NA
V: TRBV7-2
J: TRBJ2-3
D: NA

CDR3: CATNPGVDEETQYF
DNA: TGTGCCACCAACCCGGGAGTAGACGAAGAGACCCAGTACTTC
length: 14
size: NA
V: TRBV19
J: TRBJ2-5
D: NA

CDR3: CASSPGTRAYEQYF
DNA: TGCGCCAGCAGCCCTGGGACACGAGCCTACGAGCAGTACTTC
length: 14
size: NA
V: TRBV4-3
J: TRBJ2-7
D: NA

CDR3: CADRGDRGSYNEQFF
DNA: TGTGCCGATCGAGGGGACAGGGGCAGCTACAATGAGCAGTTCTTC
length: 15
size: NA
V: TRBV2
J: TRBJ2-1
D: TRBD1

CDR3: CASRTGVAYEQYF
DNA: TGTGCCAGCAGGACAGGGGTTGCCTACGAGCAGTACTTC
length: 13
size: NA
V: TRBV2
J: TRBJ2-7
D: TRBD1

CDR3: CSVTSGTYNEQFF
DNA: TGCAGCGTCACTAGCGGCACTTACAATGAGCAGTTCTTC
length: 13
size: NA
V: TRBV29-1
J: TRBJ2-1
D: TRBD2

CDR3: CASSPQEVAYEQYF
DNA: TGTGCCAGCAGCCCGCAGGAAGTTGCCTACGAGCAGTACTTC
length: 14
size: NA
V: TRBV6-1
J: TRBJ2-7
D: NA

CDR3: CASSFIGIGNQPQHF
DNA: TGTGCCAGCAGTTTTATCGGGATTGGCAATCAGCCCCAGCATTTT
length: 15
size: NA
V: TRBV27
J: TRBJ1-5
D: NA

CDR3: CASSSGRDRGHTGELFF
DNA: TGTGCCAGCAGCTCAGGCCGGGACAGGGGTCACACCGGGGAGCTGTTTTTT
length: 17
size: NA
V: TRBV5-8
J: TRBJ2-2
D: TRBD1

CDR3: CASSLGTGDTQYF
DNA: TGCGCCAGCAGCTTGGGGACAGGGGATACGCAGTATTTT
length: 13
size: NA
V: TRBV5-1
J: TRBJ2-3
D: TRBD1